One T cell receptor (beta chain) is described in this entry. V was pared by 5 bases and J by 2 bases, with 3 bases of the junction left unmatched. Germline-derived CDR1 and CDR2 are SEHNR and FQNEAQ (reference sequence). The CDR3 spans 13 residues. The record originates from a study of OX40 agonist ivuxolimab in advanced cancers. Here immunoSEQ multiplex PCR was the method, and the copy in TCRdb shows in-frame clones only, minus some. The sample yields about 68,000 clones, 91% seen once. The chain recombines TRBV7-9 with TRBJ2-7; 7 bases are shared with TRBD1. The specimen was CD4+ or CD8+ T cells sorted from blood, collected in a trial of the OX40 agonist ivuxolimab. The sequence derives from an adult with an advanced solid tumor such as melanoma, head and neck, liver or kidney cancer. CDR3 sequence reads: CASSPQGPYEQYF. The DNA for the CDR3 is TGTGCCAGCAGCCCACAGGGGCCCTACGAGCAGTACTTC. The complete variable domain, with remaining parts taken from reference TRBV7-9 and TRBJ2-7, reads DTGVSQNPRHKITKRGQNVTFRCDPISEHNRLYWYRQTLGQGPEFLTYFQNEAQLEKSRLLSDRFSAERPKGSFSTLEIQRTEQGDSAMYLCASSPQGPYEQYFGPGTRLTVT.